The 2 T cell receptor beta chains below were found in one sample sequenced in a study of cytomegalovirus exposure and HLA in healthy donors. The PCR made use of 60 Vbeta and 13 Jbeta primers. Assay: immunoSEQ multiplex PCR; the TCRdb copy retains only in-frame clones and omits some. The sample records roughly 140,000 clones, 68% being singletons. Material for sequencing was PBMCs. The origin of the receptors is a man between 60 and 75 years old in good health and CMV-seronegative.

About this clone: Other DNA sequences in this sample translate to the same CDR3. V usage is TRBV7-6 and J usage is TRBJ1-1; D unresolved. The CDR3 is made up of 13 amino acids. V lost 5 bases and J 0 bases, leaving 7 bases between the germline ends. The germline gives CDR1 SGHVS, CDR2 FNYEAQ. The CDR3 nucleotides read TGTGCCAGCAGCCCTCAGATGAACACTGAAGCTTTCTTT. This sequence encodes CASSPQMNTEAFF.

V usage is TRBV19 and J usage is TRBJ2-2; a weak D match, TRBD2 (5 bases). Deletions cut 3 bases from V and 4 bases from J, with 15 bases between. Germline V gene lookup returns CDR1 LNHDA and CDR2 SQIVND (reference sequence). This CDR3 contains 16 residues. The CDR3: CASSIQGIGITGELFF. In nucleotides, the CDR3 is TGTGCCAGTAGTATTCAAGGAATCGGGATCACCGGGGAGCTGTTTTTT.